The clone carrying this TCR beta chain showed up just once. Its antigen is still unknown. These data originate in a study of cytomegalovirus exposure and HLA in healthy donors. Study observations and caveats: According to a later analysis, donors in an Asian-associated ancestry cluster reportedly had fewer N-insertions than the roughly 660-donor mean.

The germline gives CDR1 SGHAT, CDR2 FQNNGV. The CDR3 runs to 15 residues. V was clipped by 2 bases and J by 5 bases, with 13 bases between them. The PCR was carried out with 60 Vbeta primers and 13 Jbeta primers. The protocol was immunoSEQ multiplex PCR, while the TCRdb copy is restricted to in-frame clones and leaves out a portion. The sample includes under 200,000 clones, approximately 76% of them seen just once. The V and J genes are TRBV11-2 and TRBJ2-1; D perhaps matches TRBD2 (6 bases). The source material was PBMCs. This TCR was recovered from a man between 60 and 75 years old in good health and CMV-seronegative. CDR3 coding DNA: TGTGCCAGCAGCTTAAACAGCGGGTTAAACAATGAGCAGTTCTTC. Its protein is CASSLNSGLNNEQFF.